This TCR beta chain appears in the sequencing data of a study of molecular identifiers for immune sequencing clone quantification. From the PCR reads, TCRdb called clonotypes with MiXCR, one entry per CDR3 protein. The sample holds about 65,000 distinct CDR3 sequences, about a sixth seen once. Trimming shortened V by 5 bases and J by 6 bases, and 17 bases separated the two germline ends. This CDR3 has 14 amino acids. Germline V lookup: CDR1 LNHDA, CDR2 SQIVND (reference sequence). As regards this clonotype: Its antigen is as yet unknown.

Notes on the study in general: Spiked Jurkat TCR RNA from one cell was reportedly detectable among approximately 1 million naive cells.

The TCR sequence derives from a human donor in good health. Some libraries in this study had Jurkat cell RNA spiked in. What was sequenced was naive CD8+ T cells from blood, with Jurkat cell RNA spiked in. The subset denotes: FACS-sorted CD8+CD4-CCR7+CD45RA+ naive T cells. The V and J genes are TRBV19 and TRBJ2-7, with D perhaps matching TRBD2 (5 bases). CDR3 nucleotide sequence: TGTGCCAGTAGTCCCTCGCTTGGAGGCTTCGAGCAGTACTTC. This translates into CASSPSLGGFEQYF.